Listed below are T cell receptor beta chains from one sample, sequenced in a study of blood T cell repertoires in COVID-19. This table comes from immunoSEQ multiplex PCR, and its TCRdb copy is limited to in-frame clones, with some not included. Of around 310,000 clones listed, approximately 88% are singletons. The sequenced sample consisted of PBMCs or T cells enriched from blood (not recorded which). The origin of the receptors is a man aged 25-45 years who had recovered from COVID-19. Each CDR3 is given with its conserved first and last residue.

V gene | CDR3 protein
TRBV20-1 | CSRREGYEQYF
TRBV27 | CASSLSPRGYGYTF
TRBV14 | CASSQSRDQPQHF
TRBV19 | CASSPGQSREKLFF
TRBV7-9 | CASSSRQGEKLFF
TRBV6-6 | CASSAGQGLNEKLFF
TRBV10-3 | CAITGYSNQPQHF
TRBV11-3 | CASSLAPGSEQFF
TRBV19 | CASSIATGTGGNEQFF
TRBV27 | CASSLGRGANTEAFF
TRBV18 | CASSPRLAGAPTQYF
TRBV2 | CASSRQGADEKLFF
TRBV7-8 | CASNHQGARRQYF
TRBV28 | CASSLISYEQYF
TRBV28 | CASRGVYGYTF
TRBV27 | CASSLWPSSSYEQYF
TRBV11-1 | CASSEQPGHYTSPLHF
TRBV28 | CASSWDRGEQYF
TRBV19 | CASSISEQYF
TRBV2 | CASSPDRVNTIYF
TRBV29-1 | CSVGAGGYTF
TRBV2 | CAYRKPAVEQFF
TRBV12-3/TRBV12-4 | CASRGQGRETQYF
TRBV11-2 | CASSGNGILTYEQYF
TRBV11-2 | CASSSARTGQIIEAFF
TRBV7-8 | CASSLYLAGEGSIGTQYF
TRBV11-2 | CASTTGFPEAFF
TRBV5-1 | CASSLVEGAANF
TRBV7-2 | CASSVPQPGEQYF
TRBV30 | CAWSAGTGGSGEQFF